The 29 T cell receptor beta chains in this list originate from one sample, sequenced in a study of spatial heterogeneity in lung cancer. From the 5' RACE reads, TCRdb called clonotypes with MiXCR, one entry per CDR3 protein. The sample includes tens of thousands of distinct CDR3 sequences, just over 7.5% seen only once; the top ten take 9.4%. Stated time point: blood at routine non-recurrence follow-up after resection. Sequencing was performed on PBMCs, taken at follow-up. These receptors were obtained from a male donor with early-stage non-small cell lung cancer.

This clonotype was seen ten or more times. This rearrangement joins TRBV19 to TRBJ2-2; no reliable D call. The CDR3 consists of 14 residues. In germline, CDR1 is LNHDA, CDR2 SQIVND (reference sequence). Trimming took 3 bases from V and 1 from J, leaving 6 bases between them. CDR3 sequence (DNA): TGTGCCAGTAGTATCACTGGGAACACCGGGGAGCTGTTTTTT. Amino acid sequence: CASSITGNTGELFF.

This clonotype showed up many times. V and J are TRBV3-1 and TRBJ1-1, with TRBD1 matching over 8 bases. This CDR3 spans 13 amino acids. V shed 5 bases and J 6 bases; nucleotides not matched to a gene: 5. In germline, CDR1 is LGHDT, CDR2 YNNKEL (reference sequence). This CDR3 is CASSVDRGPEAFF. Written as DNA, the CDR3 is TGTGCCAGCAGCGTAGACAGGGGCCCTGAAGCTTTCTTT.

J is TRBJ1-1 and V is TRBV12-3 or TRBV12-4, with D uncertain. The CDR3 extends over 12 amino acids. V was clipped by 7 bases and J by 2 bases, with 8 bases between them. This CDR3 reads CASTPPNTEAFF. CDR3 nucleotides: TGTGCCAGCACTCCCCCAAACACTGAAGCTTTCTTT.

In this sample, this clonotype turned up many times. CDR3 nucleotides: TGTGCCAGCTCACCAAGCGGGGGGGTCGATACGCAGTATTTT. Amino acids: CASSPSGGVDTQYF. This chain joins TRBV18 and TRBJ2-3; the match to TRBD2 covers 10 bases. The CDR3 is 14 residues long. CDR1 and CDR2 from the germline V gene are KGHSH and LQKENI. J gave up 6 bases and V 2 bases, and 2 bases lay outside the gene matches.

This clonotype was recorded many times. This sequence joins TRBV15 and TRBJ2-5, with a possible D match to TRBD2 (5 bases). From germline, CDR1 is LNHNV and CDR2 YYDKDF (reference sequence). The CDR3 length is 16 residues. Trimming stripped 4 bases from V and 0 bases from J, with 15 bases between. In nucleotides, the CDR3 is TGTGCCACCAGCAACCGCCGGGGTTCGGACCAAGAGACCCAGTACTTC. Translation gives CATSNRRGSDQETQYF.

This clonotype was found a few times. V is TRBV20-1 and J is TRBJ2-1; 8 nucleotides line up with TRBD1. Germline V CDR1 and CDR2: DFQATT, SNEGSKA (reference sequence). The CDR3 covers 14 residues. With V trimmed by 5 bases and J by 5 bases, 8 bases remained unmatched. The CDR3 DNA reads TGCAGTGCTCCCCGGCAGGGGGCTGACAATGAGCAGTTCTTC. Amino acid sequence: CSAPRQGADNEQFF.

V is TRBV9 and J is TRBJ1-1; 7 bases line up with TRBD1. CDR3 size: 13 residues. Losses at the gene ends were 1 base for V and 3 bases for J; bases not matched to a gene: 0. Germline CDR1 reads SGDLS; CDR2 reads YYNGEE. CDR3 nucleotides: TGTGCCAGCAGCGTACAGGGGGACACTGAAGCTTTCTTT. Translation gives CASSVQGDTEAFF.

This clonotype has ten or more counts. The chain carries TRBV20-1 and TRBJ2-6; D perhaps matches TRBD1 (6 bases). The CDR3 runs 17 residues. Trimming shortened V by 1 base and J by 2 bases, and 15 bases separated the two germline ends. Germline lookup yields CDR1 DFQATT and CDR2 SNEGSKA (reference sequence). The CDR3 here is CSARGDIDLPGANVLTF. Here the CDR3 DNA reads TGCAGTGCTAGAGGGGACATAGACTTGCCTGGGGCCAACGTCCTGACTTTC.

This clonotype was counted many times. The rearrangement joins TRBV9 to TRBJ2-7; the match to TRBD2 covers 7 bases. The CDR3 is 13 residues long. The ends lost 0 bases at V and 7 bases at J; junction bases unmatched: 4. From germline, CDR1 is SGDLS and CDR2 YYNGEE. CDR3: CASSVEGSGEQYF. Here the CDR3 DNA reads TGTGCCAGCAGCGTAGAGGGTAGCGGGGAGCAGTACTTC.

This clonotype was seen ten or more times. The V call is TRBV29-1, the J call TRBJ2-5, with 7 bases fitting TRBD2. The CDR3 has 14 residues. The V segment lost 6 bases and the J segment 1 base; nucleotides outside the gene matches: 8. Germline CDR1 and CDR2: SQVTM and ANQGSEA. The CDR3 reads CSVGGPSGQETQYF. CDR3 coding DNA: TGCAGCGTGGGAGGTCCTAGCGGCCAAGAGACCCAGTACTTC.

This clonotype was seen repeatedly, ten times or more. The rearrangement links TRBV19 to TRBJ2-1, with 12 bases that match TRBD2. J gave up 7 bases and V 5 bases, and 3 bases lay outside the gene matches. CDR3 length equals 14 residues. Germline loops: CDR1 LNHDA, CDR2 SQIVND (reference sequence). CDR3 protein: CASSVLAGGNEQFF. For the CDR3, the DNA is TGTGCCAGTAGTGTGCTAGCGGGGGGGAATGAGCAGTTCTTC. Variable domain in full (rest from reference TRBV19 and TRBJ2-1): DGGITQSPKYLFRKEGQNVTLSCEQNLNHDAMYWYRQDPGQGLRLIYYSQIVNDFQKGDIAEGYSVSREKKESFPLTVTSAQKNPTAFYLCASSVLAGGNEQFFGPGTRLTVL.

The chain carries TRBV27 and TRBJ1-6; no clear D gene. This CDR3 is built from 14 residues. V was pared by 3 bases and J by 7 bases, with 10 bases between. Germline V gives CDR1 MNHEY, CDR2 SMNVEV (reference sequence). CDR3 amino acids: CASSFFGVNSPLHF. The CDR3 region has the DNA TGTGCCAGCAGTTTTTTTGGCGTCAATTCACCCCTCCACTTT.

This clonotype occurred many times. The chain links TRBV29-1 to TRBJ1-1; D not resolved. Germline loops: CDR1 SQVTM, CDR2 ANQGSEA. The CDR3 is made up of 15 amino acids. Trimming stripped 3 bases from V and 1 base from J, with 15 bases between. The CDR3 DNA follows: TGCAGCGTTGACCCCTCCGGGATGGGGAACACTGAAGCTTTCTTT. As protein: CSVDPSGMGNTEAFF. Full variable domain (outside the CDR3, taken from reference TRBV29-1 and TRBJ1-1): SAVISQKPSRDICQRGTSLTIQCQVDSQVTMMFWYRQQPGQSLTLIATANQGSEATYESGFVIDKFPISRPNLTFSTLTVSNMSPEDSSIYLCSVDPSGMGNTEAFFGQGTRLTVV.

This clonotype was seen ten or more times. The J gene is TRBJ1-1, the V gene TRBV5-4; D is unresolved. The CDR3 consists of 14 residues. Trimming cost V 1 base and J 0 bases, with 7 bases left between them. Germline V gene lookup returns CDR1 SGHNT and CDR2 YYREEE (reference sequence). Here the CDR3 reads CASSLRDMNTEAFF. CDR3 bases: TGTGCCAGCAGCTTGCGTGACATGAACACTGAAGCTTTCTTT.

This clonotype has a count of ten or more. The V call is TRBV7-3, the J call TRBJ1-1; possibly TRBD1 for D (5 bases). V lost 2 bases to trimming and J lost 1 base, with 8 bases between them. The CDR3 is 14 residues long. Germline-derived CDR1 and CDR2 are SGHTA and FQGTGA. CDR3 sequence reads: CASSLSGANTEAFF. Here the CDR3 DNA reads TGTGCCAGCAGCTTATCTGGGGCGAACACTGAAGCTTTCTTT.

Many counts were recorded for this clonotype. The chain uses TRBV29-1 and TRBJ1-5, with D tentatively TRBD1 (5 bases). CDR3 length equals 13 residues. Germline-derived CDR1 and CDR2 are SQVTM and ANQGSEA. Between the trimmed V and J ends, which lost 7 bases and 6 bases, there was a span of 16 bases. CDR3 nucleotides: TGCAGCGCCCAGGGTGCCGGTACTCAGCCCCAGCATTTT. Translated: CSAQGAGTQPQHF.

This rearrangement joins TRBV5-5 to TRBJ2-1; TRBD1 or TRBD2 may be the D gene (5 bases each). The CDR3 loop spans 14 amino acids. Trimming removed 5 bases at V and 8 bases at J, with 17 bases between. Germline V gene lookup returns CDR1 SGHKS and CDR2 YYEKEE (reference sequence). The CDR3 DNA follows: TGTGCCAGCAGTTTTATGTCAGGGAGCCATGAGCAGTTCTTC. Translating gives CASSFMSGSHEQFF.

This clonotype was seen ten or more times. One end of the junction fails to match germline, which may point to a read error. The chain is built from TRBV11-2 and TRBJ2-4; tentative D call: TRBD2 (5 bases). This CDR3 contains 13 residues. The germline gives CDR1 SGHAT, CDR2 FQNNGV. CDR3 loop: CASSLSLLDPADF. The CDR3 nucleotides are TGTGCCAGCAGCTTATCATTGTTGGATCCAGCGGACTTC.

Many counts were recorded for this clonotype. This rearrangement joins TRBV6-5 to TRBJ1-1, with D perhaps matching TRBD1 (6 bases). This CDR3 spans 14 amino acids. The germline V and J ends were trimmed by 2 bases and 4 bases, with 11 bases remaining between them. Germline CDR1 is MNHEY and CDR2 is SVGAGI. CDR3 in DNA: TGTGCCAGCAGTTACACAGGGACGGGCACTGAAGCTTTCTTT. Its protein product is CASSYTGTGTEAFF.

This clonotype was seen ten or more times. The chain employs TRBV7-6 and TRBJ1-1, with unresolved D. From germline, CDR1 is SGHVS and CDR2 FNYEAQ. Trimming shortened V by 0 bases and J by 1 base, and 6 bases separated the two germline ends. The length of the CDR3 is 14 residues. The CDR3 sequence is CASSLATPNTEAFF. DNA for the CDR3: TGTGCCAGCAGCTTAGCAACACCGAACACTGAAGCTTTCTTT.

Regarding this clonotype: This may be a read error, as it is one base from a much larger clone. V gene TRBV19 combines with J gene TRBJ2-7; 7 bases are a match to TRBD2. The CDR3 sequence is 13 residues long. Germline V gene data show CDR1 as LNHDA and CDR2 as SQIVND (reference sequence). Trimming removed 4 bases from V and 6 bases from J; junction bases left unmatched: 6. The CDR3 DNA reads TGTGCCAGTAGTACGACTGGCGGGGGCGAGCAGTACTTC. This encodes CASSTTGGGEQYF.

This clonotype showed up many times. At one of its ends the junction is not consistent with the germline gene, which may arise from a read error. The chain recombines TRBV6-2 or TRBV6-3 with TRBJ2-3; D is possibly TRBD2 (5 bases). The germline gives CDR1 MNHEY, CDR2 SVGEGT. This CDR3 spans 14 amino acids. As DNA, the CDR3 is TGTGCCATCAGTCACCGGGATAGCACAGATACGCAGTATTTT. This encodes CAISHRDSTDTQYF.

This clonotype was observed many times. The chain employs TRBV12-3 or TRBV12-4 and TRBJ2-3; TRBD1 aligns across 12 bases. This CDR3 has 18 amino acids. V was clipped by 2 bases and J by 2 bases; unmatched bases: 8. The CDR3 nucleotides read TGTGCCAGCAGTTTAACGGGACAGGGGGCGCGGGACACAGATACGCAGTATTTT. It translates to CASSLTGQGARDTDTQYF.

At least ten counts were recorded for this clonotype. The CDR3 nucleotides are TGTGCCAGCAGCTCCTCCACAGATACGCAGTATTTT. Translation gives CASSSSTDTQYF. The gene calls are TRBV9 and TRBJ2-3, with D unclear. The CDR3 has 12 amino acids. In germline, CDR1 is SGDLS, CDR2 YYNGEE. Trimming shortened V by 4 bases and J by 2 bases, and 5 bases separated the two germline ends.

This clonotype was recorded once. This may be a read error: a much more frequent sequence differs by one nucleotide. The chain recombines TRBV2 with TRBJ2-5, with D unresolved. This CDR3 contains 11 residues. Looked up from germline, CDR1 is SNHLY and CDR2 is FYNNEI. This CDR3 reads CASGEKETQYF. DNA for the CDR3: TGTGCCAGCGGTGAAAAGGAGACCCAGTACTTC.

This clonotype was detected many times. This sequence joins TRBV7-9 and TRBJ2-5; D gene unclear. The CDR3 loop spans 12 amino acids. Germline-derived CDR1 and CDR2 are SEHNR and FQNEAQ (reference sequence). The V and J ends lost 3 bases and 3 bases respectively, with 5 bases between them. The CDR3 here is CASSFIEETQYF. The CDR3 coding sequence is TGTGCCAGCAGCTTCATCGAAGAGACCCAGTACTTC.

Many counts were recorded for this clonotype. The CDR3 nucleotides read TGTGCCAGCAGTTATGAGGATAGGGGGCGGAATTCACCCCTCCACTTT. It specifies CASSYEDRGRNSPLHF. The J gene is TRBJ1-6, the V gene TRBV6-7; 7 nucleotides line up with TRBD1. TRBV6-7 qualifies as an ORF whose function is uncertain. Trimming removed 3 bases from V and 7 bases from J; junction bases left unmatched: 9. The CDR3 runs 16 residues.

CDR3 sequence: CASSYGRSSEKLFF. The CDR3, as DNA: TGTGCCAGCAGTTACGGCCGGTCCAGCGAAAAACTGTTTTTT. V and J are TRBV6-5 and TRBJ1-4; D gene uncertain. Germline CDR1 MNHEY, CDR2 SVGAGI. CDR3 size: 14 residues. V was trimmed by 2 bases and J by 8 bases, leaving 12 bases between them.

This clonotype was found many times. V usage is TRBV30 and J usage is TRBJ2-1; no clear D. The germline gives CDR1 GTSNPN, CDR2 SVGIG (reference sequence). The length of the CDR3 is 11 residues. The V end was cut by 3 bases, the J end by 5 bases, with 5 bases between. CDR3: CAWSLDNEQFF. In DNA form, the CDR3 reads TGTGCCTGGAGCTTGGACAATGAGCAGTTCTTC.